This T cell receptor beta chain was retrieved from a study of response to subunit inactivated influenza vaccine. Study conclusions and caveats: Authors suggested each seasonal flu vaccination may recruit only limited numbers of new T cells.

This clonotype was seen ten or more times. The target antigen is unknown. Each CDR3 protein gets one entry after TCRdb re-called the RT-PCR reads with MiXCR. The sample lists about 700,000 distinct CDR3 sequences, 14% seen once, with less than 8.5% in the top ten. The CDR3 runs to 14 residues. V was cut by 4 bases and J by 1 base, with 11 bases left in between. CDR1 SGHRS and CDR2 YFSETQ come from the germline V gene. The sequences come from PBMCs from blood, collected around two weeks before vaccination. The V and J genes are TRBV5-1 and TRBJ1-1, with D maybe TRBD1 (6 bases). This receptor was obtained from a man aged 50 to 60 who received an inactivated influenza vaccine. DNA for the CDR3: TGCGCCAGCAGCGAGGACAGAACGAACACTGAAGCTTTCTTT. Its protein is CASSEDRTNTEAFF.